This is a list of T cell receptor beta chains from one sample in a study of blood T cell repertoires in COVID-19. Clones were read by immunoSEQ multiplex PCR, and TCRdb kept only the in-frame ones, dropping some. The sample has around 150,000 clones, roughly 82% seen once. Sequences were obtained from peripheral blood. The receptors shown here come from a man between 65 and 85 years old with acute or convalescent COVID-19. CDR3s include the opening cysteine and the closing phenylalanine or tryptophan. Fields, in order: clone size, D gene, V gene, J gene, CDR3 protein, CDR3 DNA. A D gene is named only where the DNA matches it firmly. Only some rows state a clone size, as once, few, many or a class for expanded clones.

abundance: once
d_gene: .
v_gene: TRBV12-2
j_gene: TRBJ2-7
CDR3aa: CASRPVPPPGEQYF
CDR3nt: TGTGCAAGTCGCCCCGTCCCACCCCCAGGCGAGCAGTACTTC

abundance: .
d_gene: .
v_gene: TRBV19
j_gene: TRBJ1-5
CDR3aa: CASRRGRNQPQHF
CDR3nt: TGTGCCAGTCGGAGGGGCCGGAATCAGCCCCAGCATTTT

abundance: .
d_gene: TRBD1
v_gene: TRBV6-6
j_gene: TRBJ1-6
CDR3aa: CASLGQGESALHF
CDR3nt: TGTGCCAGCCTGGGACAGGGTGAATCGGCCCTCCACTTT

abundance: .
d_gene: TRBD1
v_gene: TRBV11-2
j_gene: TRBJ1-1
CDR3aa: CASSPDREMLGSTEAFF
CDR3nt: TGTGCCAGCAGCCCGGACAGGGAGATGCTAGGGAGCACTGAAGCTTTCTTT

abundance: .
d_gene: .
v_gene: TRBV15
j_gene: TRBJ2-1
CDR3aa: CATTGARGDPYNEQFF
CDR3nt: TGTGCCACCACAGGTGCTCGGGGTGATCCTTACAATGAGCAGTTCTTC

abundance: once
d_gene: TRBD2
v_gene: TRBV10-1
j_gene: TRBJ2-1
CDR3aa: CASRVAGGQNNEQFF
CDR3nt: TGCGCCAGCAGAGTAGCGGGGGGACAGAACAATGAGCAGTTCTTC

abundance: .
d_gene: .
v_gene: TRBV5-1
j_gene: TRBJ2-5
CDR3aa: CASSLVGVREETQYF
CDR3nt: TGCGCCAGCAGCTTGGTCGGGGTTCGGGAGGAGACCCAGTACTTC

abundance: once
d_gene: .
v_gene: TRBV3-1/TRBV3-2
j_gene: TRBJ1-1
CDR3aa: CASSQQAGNTEAFF
CDR3nt: TGTGCCAGCAGCCAGCAAGCGGGCAACACTGAAGCTTTCTTT

abundance: .
d_gene: .
v_gene: TRBV5-1
j_gene: TRBJ2-2
CDR3aa: CASSVGGGGTGELFF
CDR3nt: TGCGCCAGCAGCGTCGGGGGAGGAGGCACCGGGGAGCTGTTTTTT

abundance: .
d_gene: TRBD1
v_gene: TRBV5-1
j_gene: TRBJ1-6
CDR3aa: CASSVVTGGNNSPLHF
CDR3nt: TGCGCCAGCAGCGTGGTCACAGGGGGGAATAATTCACCCCTCCACTTT

abundance: .
d_gene: .
v_gene: TRBV6-6
j_gene: TRBJ2-2
CDR3aa: CASSRHPANTGELFF
CDR3nt: TGTGCCAGCAGTCGACACCCAGCGAACACCGGGGAGCTGTTTTTT

abundance: .
d_gene: .
v_gene: TRBV24-1
j_gene: TRBJ2-2
CDR3aa: CATSVARANTGELFF
CDR3nt: TGTGCCACCAGTGTAGCTAGAGCGAACACCGGGGAGCTGTTTTTT

abundance: .
d_gene: .
v_gene: TRBV29-1
j_gene: TRBJ2-1
CDR3aa: CSVDENASYNEQFF
CDR3nt: TGCAGCGTTGACGAGAACGCCTCCTACAATGAGCAGTTCTTC

abundance: .
d_gene: TRBD1
v_gene: TRBV10-3
j_gene: TRBJ1-2
CDR3aa: CAIRAGTGFYGYTF
CDR3nt: TGTGCCATCAGAGCCGGGACAGGCTTCTATGGCTACACCTTC

abundance: .
d_gene: .
v_gene: TRBV5-5
j_gene: TRBJ1-4
CDR3aa: CASSLVGVLATNEKLFF
CDR3nt: TGTGCCAGCAGCTTGGTCGGGGTCCTGGCGACTAATGAAAAACTGTTTTTT

abundance: .
d_gene: TRBD1
v_gene: TRBV28
j_gene: TRBJ1-2
CDR3aa: CASSQRGGAHYGYTF
CDR3nt: TGTGCCAGCAGTCAACGAGGGGGCGCCCACTATGGCTACACCTTC

abundance: .
d_gene: .
v_gene: TRBV25-1
j_gene: TRBJ1-1
CDR3aa: CACGGGNTEAFF
CDR3nt: TGTGCCTGCGGGGGGGGGAACACTGAAGCTTTCTTT

abundance: .
d_gene: TRBD1
v_gene: TRBV28
j_gene: TRBJ2-7
CDR3aa: CASSQDRVYEQYF
CDR3nt: TGTGCCAGCAGTCAGGACAGGGTCTACGAGCAGTACTTC

abundance: .
d_gene: .
v_gene: TRBV19
j_gene: TRBJ1-4
CDR3aa: CASSLQGSREKLFF
CDR3nt: TGTGCCAGTAGCTTACAGGGATCTCGGGAAAAACTGTTTTTT

abundance: .
d_gene: .
v_gene: TRBV19
j_gene: TRBJ1-1
CDR3aa: CASSGRHTEAFF
CDR3nt: TGTGCCAGTAGTGGGCGCCACACTGAAGCTTTCTTT

abundance: .
d_gene: .
v_gene: TRBV2
j_gene: TRBJ2-7
CDR3aa: CASSPGLGQREQYF
CDR3nt: TGTGCCAGCAGTCCGGGACTGGGTCAACGTGAGCAGTACTTC

abundance: .
d_gene: TRBD2
v_gene: TRBV24-1
j_gene: TRBJ2-7
CDR3aa: CATSEGRGGTYKDEQYF
CDR3nt: TGTGCCACCAGTGAGGGTCGGGGGGGGACTTATAAAGACGAGCAGTACTTC

abundance: .
d_gene: TRBD1
v_gene: TRBV7-8
j_gene: TRBJ1-3
CDR3aa: CASSPQGLGPGNTIYF
CDR3nt: TGTGCCAGCAGCCCACAGGGGTTGGGGCCTGGAAACACCATATATTTT

abundance: .
d_gene: .
v_gene: TRBV7-9
j_gene: TRBJ2-7
CDR3aa: CASTEGVLDYEQYF
CDR3nt: TGTGCCAGCACAGAGGGGGTTCTTGACTACGAGCAGTACTTC

abundance: .
d_gene: .
v_gene: TRBV4-2
j_gene: TRBJ1-1
CDR3aa: CASSRENTEAFF
CDR3nt: TGTGCCAGCAGTCGCGAGAACACTGAAGCTTTCTTT

abundance: .
d_gene: .
v_gene: TRBV7-8
j_gene: TRBJ2-2
CDR3aa: CASSPDSAYGELFF
CDR3nt: TGTGCCAGCAGCCCAGACAGTGCCTACGGGGAGCTGTTTTTT

abundance: .
d_gene: TRBD2
v_gene: TRBV7-8
j_gene: TRBJ2-5
CDR3aa: CASSLAGTSIPQETQYF
CDR3nt: TGTGCCAGCAGCTTAGCCGGGACTAGCATACCCCAGGAGACCCAGTACTTC

abundance: .
d_gene: .
v_gene: TRBV4-1
j_gene: TRBJ1-4
CDR3aa: CASSPSQGGGTTNEKLFF
CDR3nt: TGCGCCAGCAGCCCTTCCCAAGGCGGGGGAACAACTAATGAAAAACTGTTTTTT

abundance: .
d_gene: .
v_gene: TRBV6-5
j_gene: TRBJ1-1
CDR3aa: CASSYQGSTEAFF
CDR3nt: TGTGCCAGCAGTTACCAGGGAAGCACTGAAGCTTTCTTT

abundance: .
d_gene: .
v_gene: TRBV6-1
j_gene: TRBJ1-6
CDR3aa: CASSEARTDNSPLHF
CDR3nt: TGTGCCAGCAGTGAAGCGAGGACAGACAATTCACCCCTCCACTTT

abundance: once
d_gene: .
v_gene: TRBV19
j_gene: TRBJ1-1
CDR3aa: CASSPQGTSNTEAFF
CDR3nt: TGTGCCAGTAGTCCCCAGGGCACCTCTAACACTGAAGCTTTCTTT

abundance: .
d_gene: TRBD2
v_gene: TRBV7-9
j_gene: TRBJ2-3
CDR3aa: CASSLGGSGNTDTQYF
CDR3nt: TGTGCCAGCAGCTTAGGTGGTAGCGGGAACACAGATACGCAGTATTTT

abundance: .
d_gene: TRBD2
v_gene: TRBV28
j_gene: TRBJ2-6
CDR3aa: CASTGLLAGRSGANVLTF
CDR3nt: TGTGCCAGCACGGGGCTTCTAGCGGGGCGCTCTGGGGCCAACGTCCTGACTTTC

abundance: .
d_gene: .
v_gene: TRBV7-9
j_gene: TRBJ2-2
CDR3aa: CASSLMASVPRGAGELFF
CDR3nt: TGTGCCAGCAGCTTAATGGCCAGCGTTCCGCGTGGAGCCGGGGAGCTGTTTTTT

abundance: .
d_gene: .
v_gene: TRBV14
j_gene: TRBJ1-1
CDR3aa: CASSQTGGTEAFF
CDR3nt: TGTGCCAGCAGCCAGACCGGCGGGACTGAAGCTTTCTTT

abundance: .
d_gene: .
v_gene: TRBV18
j_gene: TRBJ2-7
CDR3aa: CASSPSRPGSHEQYF
CDR3nt: TGTGCCAGCTCACCCTCTCGCCCAGGGTCCCACGAGCAGTACTTC

abundance: .
d_gene: .
v_gene: TRBV4-1
j_gene: TRBJ2-7
CDR3aa: CASSQDRWPGAYEQYF
CDR3nt: TGCGCCAGCAGCCAAGATCGTTGGCCGGGGGCCTACGAGCAGTACTTC

abundance: .
d_gene: .
v_gene: TRBV19
j_gene: TRBJ1-1
CDR3aa: CASSPRDVLAGTEAFF
CDR3nt: TGTGCCAGTAGTCCCCGGGACGTCTTAGCGGGCACTGAAGCTTTCTTT

abundance: .
d_gene: TRBD1
v_gene: TRBV6-5
j_gene: TRBJ1-1
CDR3aa: CASRYTGGNTEAFF
CDR3nt: TGTGCCAGCAGGTACACAGGGGGGAACACTGAAGCTTTCTTT